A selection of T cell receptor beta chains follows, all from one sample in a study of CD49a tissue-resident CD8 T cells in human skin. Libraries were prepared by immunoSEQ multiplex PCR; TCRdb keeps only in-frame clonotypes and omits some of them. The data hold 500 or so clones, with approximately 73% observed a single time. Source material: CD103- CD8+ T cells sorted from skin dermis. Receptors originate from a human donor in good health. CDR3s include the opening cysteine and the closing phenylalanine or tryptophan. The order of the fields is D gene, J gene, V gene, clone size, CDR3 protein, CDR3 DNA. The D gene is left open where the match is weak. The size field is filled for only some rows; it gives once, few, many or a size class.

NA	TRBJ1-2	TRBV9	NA	CASSGDMDGYTF	TGTGCCAGCAGCGGTGACATGGATGGCTACACCTTC
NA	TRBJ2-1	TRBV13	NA	CASSPGSYNEQFF	TGTGCCAGCAGCCCCGGCTCCTACAATGAGCAGTTCTTC
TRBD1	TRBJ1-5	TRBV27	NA	CASSSSGQGPQHF	TGTGCCAGCAGTAGCTCCGGACAGGGACCGCAGCATTTT
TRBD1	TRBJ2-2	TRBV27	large	CASRIQGATTGELFF	TGTGCCAGCAGAATACAGGGGGCGACGACCGGGGAGCTGTTTTTT
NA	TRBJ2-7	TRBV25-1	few	CASSSGSPYEQYF	TGTGCCAGCAGTAGCGGCAGTCCCTACGAGCAGTACTTC
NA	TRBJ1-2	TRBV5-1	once	CASSPSGTQYGYTF	TGCGCCAGCAGCCCCTCCGGGACACAATATGGCTACACCTTC
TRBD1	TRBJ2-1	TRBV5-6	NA	CASSFRGEQFF	TGTGCCAGCAGCTTCAGGGGGGAGCAGTTCTTC
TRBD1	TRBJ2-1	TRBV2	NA	CASREVGTGSYNEQFF	TGTGCCAGCAGGGAGGTCGGGACAGGGTCCTACAATGAGCAGTTCTTC
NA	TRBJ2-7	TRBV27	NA	CASRTLQGYEQYF	TGTGCCAGCAGAACCCTACAGGGCTACGAGCAGTACTTC
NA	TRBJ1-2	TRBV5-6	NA	CASSWQVSGYTF	TGTGCCAGCAGCTGGCAGGTCAGCGGCTACACCTTC
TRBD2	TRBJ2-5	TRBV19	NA	CASSIPPFQASGQETQYF	TGTGCCAGTAGTATACCTCCGTTTCAGGCTAGCGGCCAAGAGACCCAGTACTTC
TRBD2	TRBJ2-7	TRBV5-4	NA	CASSLGGSSYEQYF	TGTGCCAGCAGCTTGGGCGGGAGCTCCTACGAGCAGTACTTC
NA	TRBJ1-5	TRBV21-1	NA	CASSKGQGGNQPQHF	TGTGCCAGCAGCAAAGGACAGGGGGGCAATCAGCCCCAGCATTTT
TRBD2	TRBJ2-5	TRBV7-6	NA	CASSLVAGTSGMETQYF	TGTGCCAGCAGCTTAGTTGCGGGGACTAGCGGGATGGAGACCCAGTACTTC
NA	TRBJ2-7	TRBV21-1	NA	CASSRDRGFSYEQYF	TGTGCCAGCTCTCGGGACAGGGGTTTCTCCTACGAGCAGTACTTC
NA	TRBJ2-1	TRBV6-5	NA	CASSYSGHYLGNEQFF	TGTGCCAGCAGTTACTCGGGGCATTACCTTGGTAATGAGCAGTTCTTC
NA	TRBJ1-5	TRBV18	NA	CASSPWAGMFILQPQHF	TGTGCCAGCTCACCATGGGCAGGGATGTTTATTCTTCAGCCCCAGCATTTT
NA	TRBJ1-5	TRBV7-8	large	CASSSRSPLSNQPQHF	TGTGCCAGCAGCTCCCGGTCTCCCCTTAGCAATCAGCCCCAGCATTTT
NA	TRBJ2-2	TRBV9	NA	CASSPLGDGGTSTGELFF	TGTGCCAGCAGCCCCCTAGGTGACGGCGGGACGAGCACCGGGGAGCTGTTTTTT
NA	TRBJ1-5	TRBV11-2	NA	CASSLQDSRNQPQHF	TGTGCCAGCAGCTTACAGGACAGCCGCAATCAGCCCCAGCATTTT
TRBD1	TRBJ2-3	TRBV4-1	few	CASSPGQGAGDTQYF	TGCGCCAGCAGCCCAGGACAGGGGGCTGGAGATACGCAGTATTTT
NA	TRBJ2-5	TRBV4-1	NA	CASSPERDFLSETQYF	TGCGCCAGCAGCCCGGAGAGGGATTTCCTTTCGGAGACCCAGTACTTC
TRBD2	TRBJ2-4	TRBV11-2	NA	CASSLDPGGGKNIQYF	TGTGCCAGCAGCTTAGATCCGGGAGGTGGGAAAAACATTCAGTACTTC
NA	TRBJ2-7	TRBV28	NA	CASSLPIADEQYF	TGTGCCAGCAGTTTACCCATCGCAGACGAGCAGTACTTC
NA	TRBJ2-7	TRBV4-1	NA	CASSHGGGAGDEQYF	TGCGCCAGCAGCCACGGAGGGGGGGCGGGAGACGAGCAGTACTTC
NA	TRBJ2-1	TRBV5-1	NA	CASRTGTYEQFF	TGCGCCAGCAGAACAGGGACATATGAGCAGTTCTTC
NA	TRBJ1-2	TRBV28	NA	CASSGRGGRYGYTF	TGTGCCAGCAGTGGCCGGGGAGGAAGATATGGCTACACCTTC
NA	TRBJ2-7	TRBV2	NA	CASIIRLGQYF	TGTGCCAGCATTATCAGACTGGGGCAGTACTTC
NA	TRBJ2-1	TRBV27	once	CASSLGSSPSEQFF	TGTGCCAGCAGTTTAGGTTCTAGCCCCAGTGAGCAGTTCTTC
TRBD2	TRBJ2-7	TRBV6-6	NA	CASSYDTSGAYEQYF	TGTGCCAGCAGTTACGACACTAGCGGAGCCTACGAGCAGTACTTC
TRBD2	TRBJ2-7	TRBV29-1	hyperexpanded	CSVAGGSSYEQYF	TGCAGCGTTGCGGGGGGTAGCTCCTACGAGCAGTACTTC